This T cell receptor beta chain was found in a study of T-cell memory formation after mild COVID-19. Study-wide results and caveats: Clones that contracted from day 15 to 85 had balanced CD4/CD8; later expanders were CD4+ biased. Pre-infection memory already had some responding clones, implying cross-reactive memory joined.

The germline V gene has CDR1 MNHNY and CDR2 SVGAGI (reference sequence). This CDR3 region has 14 residues. The V end lost 2 bases, the J end lost 6 bases, and 12 bases lay between the germline ends. TCRdb re-called the 5' RACE reads through MiXCR, storing one row per CDR3 protein. The sample has around 390,000 distinct CDR3 sequences, 16% seen once; the top ten hold about 22%. There are a few counts of this clonotype. Its target is not known. The clonotype comes from a man aged 18-30 years who had mild COVID-19 (a few samples of this study predate the infection). Cell type and time point are not known. The chain recombines TRBV6-6 with TRBJ2-3; D may be TRBD1 (5 bases). Sequenced material: PBMCs or a T cell subset sorted from them (not recorded which). The CDR3 reads CASSYRQGWDTQYF. The CDR3 DNA follows: TGTGCCAGCAGTTACCGGCAGGGTTGGGATACGCAGTATTTT.